This TCR beta chain was captured by sequencing in a study of T-cell reconstitution after alpha-beta-depleted transplantation in children. This clonotype came up many times. Library preparation (for TCRbeta) was performed with unique molecular identifiers. TCRdb re-called the PCR reads with MiXCR, one entry per CDR3 protein. In the table there are under 450,000 distinct CDR3 sequences, 10% to 15% of which are singletons. Looked up from germline, CDR1 is SGHDT and CDR2 is YYEEEE. The CDR3 runs to 17 residues. The V gene end was trimmed by 0 bases and the J gene end by 5 bases; junction bases not matched to a gene: 6.

Source: PBMCs, taken from the stem cell graft. This clonotype was obtained from a human donor who donated a stem cell graft to a child with Fanconi anemia. The V gene is TRBV5-6, the J gene TRBJ2-2; 11 bases are shared with TRBD2. The CDR3 DNA sequence: TGTGCCAGCAGCTTGGTAGCGGGGGGGCCGTGGACCGGGGAGCTGTTTTTT. Protein: CASSLVAGGPWTGELFF.